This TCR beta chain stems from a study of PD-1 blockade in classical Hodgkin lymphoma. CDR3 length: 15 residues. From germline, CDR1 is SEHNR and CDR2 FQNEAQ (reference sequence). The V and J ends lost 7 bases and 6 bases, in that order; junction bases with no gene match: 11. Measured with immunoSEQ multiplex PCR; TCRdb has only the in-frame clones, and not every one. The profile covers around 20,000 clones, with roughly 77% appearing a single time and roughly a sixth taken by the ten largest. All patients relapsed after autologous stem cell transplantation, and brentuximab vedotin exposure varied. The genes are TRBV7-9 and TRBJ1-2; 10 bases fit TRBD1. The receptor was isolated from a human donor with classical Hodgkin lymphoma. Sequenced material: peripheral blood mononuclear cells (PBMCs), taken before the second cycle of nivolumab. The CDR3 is CASTRSGTGVNGYTF. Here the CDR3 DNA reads TGTGCCAGCACGAGGTCCGGGACAGGGGTTAATGGCTACACCTTC. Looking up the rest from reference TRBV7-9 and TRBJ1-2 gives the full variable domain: DTGVSQNPRHKITKRGQNVTFRCDPISEHNRLYWYRQTLGQGPEFLTYFQNEAQLEKSRLLSDRFSAERPKGSFSTLEIQRTEQGDSAMYLCASTRSGTGVNGYTFGSGTRLTVV.